These T cell receptor beta chains were read from a single sample in a study of T cells in Graves' hyperthyroidism and ophthalmopathy. In TCRdb, the multiplex PCR reads were re-called with MiXCR into one record per CDR3 protein. The sample holds about 290,000 distinct CDR3 sequences, roughly an eighth seen once. Sequencing was performed on blood. These receptors all stem from a woman between 40 and 55 years old with Graves' hyperthyroidism. Both conserved end residues are part of each CDR3. Each record gives: V gene, clone size, D gene, J gene, CDR3 protein, CDR3 DNA. D genes are given only for firm matches. Size is omitted from some rows. Given values are once, few, many or a class for expanded clones.

TRBV7-9	.	.	TRBJ2-7	CASTGLEYEQYF	TGTGCCAGCACCGGGCTAGAATACGAGCAGTACTTC
TRBV2	many	.	TRBJ2-2	CASSVDSNTGELFF	TGTGCCAGCAGTGTGGACAGTAACACCGGGGAGCTGTTTTTT
TRBV7-2	few	.	TRBJ2-2	CASSPFPAAATGELFF	TGTGCCAGCAGCCCCTTCCCGGCGGCGGCCACCGGGGAGCTGTTTTTT
TRBV15	.	.	TRBJ1-2	CATSRGPTGGYTF	TGTGCCACCAGCAGGGGACCGACTGGGGGCTACACCTTC
TRBV19	many	.	TRBJ1-2	CASSIVGEFYGYTF	TGTGCCAGTAGTATTGTAGGGGAATTCTATGGCTACACCTTC
TRBV30	many	.	TRBJ2-1	CAWSGRADNEQFF	TGTGCCTGGAGCGGGAGAGCGGACAATGAGCAGTTCTTC
TRBV6-1	many	.	TRBJ1-1	CASRRRMDGILSEAFF	TGTGCCAGCAGACGGAGGATGGACGGGATTCTGAGTGAAGCTTTCTTT
TRBV27	many	TRBD2	TRBJ2-6	CASSFTGTSGANVLTF	TGTGCCAGCAGCTTCACAGGGACTAGTGGGGCCAACGTCCTGACTTTC
TRBV12-3/TRBV12-4	many	.	TRBJ1-1	CASSLGWGVSEAFF	TGTGCCAGCAGTTTAGGATGGGGGGTCTCTGAAGCTTTCTTT
TRBV3-1	many	TRBD1	TRBJ1-2	CASSPGQGNYGYTF	TGTGCCAGCAGCCCTGGACAGGGCAACTATGGCTACACCTTC
TRBV6-2/TRBV6-3	few	TRBD1	TRBJ1-3	CASSYSEQGGSGNTIYF	TGTGCCAGCAGTTACTCGGAACAGGGGGGTTCGGGAAACACCATATATTTT
TRBV30	few	TRBD2	TRBJ2-2	CAWGSSGRAGTGELFF	TGTGCCTGGGGATCTAGCGGGAGGGCCGGGACCGGGGAGCTGTTTTTT
TRBV20-1	.	.	TRBJ2-1	CSAPVLRGNNEQFF	TGCAGTGCTCCTGTTTTGAGAGGGAACAATGAGCAGTTCTTC
TRBV19	.	TRBD2	TRBJ2-2	CASTGGLAGGSDTGELFF	TGTGCCAGTACCGGGGGACTAGCGGGAGGGTCGGACACCGGGGAGCTGTTTTTT
TRBV20-1	.	TRBD1	TRBJ2-5	CSADREETQYF	TGCAGTGCTGACAGGGAAGAGACCCAGTACTTC
TRBV20-1	many	.	TRBJ2-7	CSSSRQGNSYEQYF	TGCAGTTCCTCTCGGCAGGGGAACTCCTACGAGCAGTACTTC
TRBV29-1	.	.	TRBJ2-7	CSVEKSYEQYF	TGCAGCGTTGAAAAGTCCTACGAGCAGTACTTC
TRBV20-1	.	TRBD1	TRBJ2-1	CSVEDRAYRNEQFF	TGCAGTGTTGAAGACAGGGCATATCGAAATGAGCAGTTCTTC
TRBV20-1	many	TRBD2	TRBJ2-1	CSATGTSGSSYNEQFF	TGCAGTGCTACCGGGACTAGCGGGAGCTCCTACAATGAGCAGTTCTTC
TRBV4-1	many	TRBD2	TRBJ2-1	CASGPAGRTHEQFF	TGCGCCAGCGGCCCGGCCGGGAGGACACATGAGCAGTTCTTC
TRBV12-3/TRBV12-4	many	.	TRBJ2-3	CASRGLGTKDTQYF	TGTGCCAGCAGGGGACTTGGTACGAAAGATACGCAGTATTTT
TRBV20-1	many	.	TRBJ2-5	CSAPGLTYQETQYF	TGCAGTGCACCGGGACTGACATACCAAGAGACCCAGTACTTC
TRBV12-3/TRBV12-4	many	TRBD2	TRBJ2-7	CASSPRGAYEQYF	TGTGCCAGCAGTCCCCGGGGGGCCTACGAGCAGTACTTC
TRBV2	many	TRBD1	TRBJ2-7	CASRQGVTFYEQYF	TGTGCCAGCAGGCAGGGGGTGACCTTCTACGAGCAGTACTTC
TRBV12-3/TRBV12-4	many	TRBD2	TRBJ2-2	CASSLRLARTGELFF	TGTGCCAGCAGTCTCCGACTAGCGAGGACCGGGGAGCTGTTTTTT
TRBV2	many	.	TRBJ2-5	CASARAPQETQYF	TGTGCCAGTGCCCGGGCCCCCCAAGAGACCCAGTACTTC
TRBV9	.	.	TRBJ2-1	CASSVDRLYNEQFF	TGTGCCAGCAGCGTTGACAGGCTTTACAATGAGCAGTTCTTC
TRBV30	.	TRBD1	TRBJ2-5	CASDENRGLETQYF	TGTGCCTCCGACGAGAACAGGGGGCTTGAGACCCAGTACTTC
TRBV2	many	.	TRBJ2-7	CASSQDGGSYEQYF	TGTGCCAGCAGCCAGGACGGTGGGTCCTACGAGCAGTACTTC
TRBV7-2	.	.	TRBJ1-3	CASSLDNRNTIYF	TGTGCCAGCAGCTTAGACAACAGAAACACCATATATTTT